These 30 T cell receptor beta chains came from one sample sequenced in a study of blood T cell repertoires in COVID-19. TCRdb keeps only in-frame clones here, not all; method: immunoSEQ multiplex PCR. This sample carries about 170,000 clones, more than 75% of them seen once, and the ten largest clones take about 2.1%. Material for sequencing was peripheral blood. These receptors were taken from a man aged 45-60 years who had recovered from COVID-19.

The V and J genes are TRBV18 and TRBJ2-3, with a weak D call TRBD2 (5 bases). CDR3 length: 18 amino acids. The germline V gene encodes CDR1 KGHSH and CDR2 LQKENI. Trimming removed 7 bases from V and 3 bases from J, with 26 bases in between. The CDR3 DNA sequence: TGTGCCAGCTTCACCACTGCCTTGGCCAAGCGGAGAACAGATACGCAGTATTTT. Amino acid sequence: CASFTTALAKRRTDTQYF.

This chain links TRBV19 with TRBJ1-5, with 7 bases lining up with TRBD1. The germline V gene has CDR1 LNHDA and CDR2 SQIVND (reference sequence). The CDR3 contains 14 residues. Trimming cost V 4 bases and J 6 bases; bases outside gene matches: 6. CDR3 in amino acids: CASSNTGAGQPQHF. The CDR3 DNA reads TGTGCCAGTAGTAATACAGGGGCAGGTCAGCCCCAGCATTTT. Based on the CDR3 plus reference TRBV19 and TRBJ1-5, the full variable domain is DGGITQSPKYLFRKEGQNVTLSCEQNLNHDAMYWYRQDPGQGLRLIYYSQIVNDFQKGDIAEGYSVSREKKESFPLTVTSAQKNPTAFYLCASSNTGAGQPQHFGDGTRLSIL.

This clone appeared once. This sequence joins TRBV25-1 and TRBJ1-2; D not certain. V was clipped by 6 bases and J by 8 bases, with 25 bases between them. The CDR3 runs to 16 residues. CDR1 is MGHDK, CDR2 SYGVNS, per germline. CDR3 region: CASSPSDGLRLRGYTF. CDR3 nucleotides: TGTGCCAGCAGCCCCAGCGACGGACTCAGATTAAGAGGCTACACCTTC.

The chain couples TRBV9 to TRBJ2-7, with 7 bases aligning to TRBD2. With V trimmed by 0 bases and J by 6 bases, 9 bases remained unmatched. Germline loops: CDR1 SGDLS, CDR2 YYNGEE. The CDR3 sequence is 15 residues long. The CDR3 region is CASSVAGGGALEQYF. The CDR3 nucleotides read TGTGCCAGCAGCGTAGCCGGCGGGGGTGCACTCGAGCAGTACTTC.

This sequence joins TRBV5-1 and TRBJ1-1; D unresolved. Germline-derived CDR1 and CDR2 are SGHRS and YFSETQ. This CDR3 contains 14 residues. V dropped 3 bases and J dropped 4 bases, with 13 bases sitting between them. The CDR3 DNA follows: TGCGCCAGCAGCTCGACACTTGATACCACTGAAGCTTTCTTT. Its protein is CASSSTLDTTEAFF. Combining the CDR3 with reference TRBV5-1 and TRBJ1-1 gives the whole variable domain KAGVTQTPRYLIKTRGQQVTLSCSPISGHRSVSWYQQTPGQGLQFLFEYFSETQRNKGNFPGRFSGRQFSNSRSEMNVSTLELGDSALYLCASSSTLDTTEAFFGQGTRLTVV.

The chain has TRBV6-1 and TRBJ2-1; TRBD2 matches at 12 bases. The V gene's germline CDR1 is MNHNS and CDR2 SASEGT. The CDR3 length is 16 residues. After removal of 3 bases from V and 4 bases from J, the junction contained 4 bases not matched to a gene. The CDR3 sequence: CASSDSLAGGYNEQFF. CDR3 nucleotide sequence: TGTGCCAGCAGTGATTCGCTAGCGGGGGGGTACAATGAGCAGTTCTTC.

V and J are TRBV7-2 and TRBJ1-2; tentative D call: TRBD1 (6 bases). Germline CDR1 reads SGHTA; CDR2 reads FQGNSA. The V end lost 1 base, the J end lost 5 bases, and 11 bases lay between the germline ends. The CDR3 has 14 residues. This chain's CDR3 is CASSLGPGTYGYTF. CDR3 sequence (DNA): TGTGCCAGCAGCTTAGGTCCAGGGACATATGGCTACACCTTC.

This chain links TRBV28 with TRBJ1-2; D remains ambiguous. V was trimmed by 5 bases and J by 7 bases, leaving 14 bases between them. CDR1 is MDHEN and CDR2 is SYDVKM in the germline V gene. The CDR3 totals 13 residues. This CDR3 is CASSPGVKGGYTF. The CDR3 DNA sequence: TGTGCCAGCAGTCCGGGAGTAAAGGGTGGCTACACCTTC.

This chain uses TRBV6-6 with TRBJ2-5; 9 nucleotides line up with TRBD1. Looked up from germline, CDR1 is MNHNY and CDR2 is SVGAGI (reference sequence). This CDR3 is 17 amino acids long. With V trimmed by 5 bases and J by 2 bases, 12 bases remained unmatched. The CDR3 region is CASSRSAGTGRQETQYF. The CDR3 DNA is TGTGCCAGCAGTCGCTCCGCTGGGACAGGGCGGCAAGAGACCCAGTACTTC.

The chain recombines TRBV20-1 with TRBJ1-4; no clear D. The CDR3 contains 11 residues. Germline CDR1 and CDR2: DFQATT and SNEGSKA (reference sequence). Trimming shortened V by 5 bases and J by 4 bases, and 5 bases separated the two germline ends. In DNA form, the CDR3 reads TGCAGTGCTTCCCTTAATGAAAAACTGTTTTTT. Protein product: CSASLNEKLFF.

The CDR3 reads CASSSGQGGTETQYF. The CDR3 nucleotides are TGCGCCAGCAGCTCTGGACAGGGAGGCACAGAGACCCAGTACTTC. The chain uses TRBV5-1 and TRBJ2-5; TRBD1 agrees at 8 bases. CDR3 length equals 15 residues. Germline values: CDR1 SGHRS, CDR2 YFSETQ. With V trimmed by 3 bases and J by 4 bases, 8 bases remained unmatched.

V is TRBV7-2 and J is TRBJ1-6; weak D call: TRBD1 (5 bases). This CDR3 has 15 residues. Germline V gives CDR1 SGHTA, CDR2 FQGNSA. The V end was cut by 4 bases, the J end by 9 bases, with 16 bases between. The CDR3 DNA reads TGTGCCAGCAGCTCCATACTGCGGGGGAGTTCACCCCTCCACTTT. It specifies CASSSILRGSSPLHF.

The rearrangement links TRBV5-4 to TRBJ1-3; 9 positions match TRBD1. V dropped 4 bases and J dropped 0; count of bases not matched to a gene: 5. Germline-derived CDR1 and CDR2 are SGHNT and YYREEE (reference sequence). This CDR3 is built from 16 residues. This chain's CDR3 is CASSQGTGSSGNTIYF. CDR3 sequence (DNA): TGTGCCAGCAGCCAGGGGACAGGGAGCTCTGGAAACACCATATATTTT. Together with reference TRBV5-4 and TRBJ1-3, the CDR3 gives the full variable domain: ETGVTQSPTHLIKTRGQQVTLRCSSQSGHNTVSWYQQALGQGPQFIFQYYREEENGRGNFPPRFSGLQFPNYSSELNVNALELDDSALYLCASSQGTGSSGNTIYFGEGSWLTVV.

The gene calls are TRBV6-1 and TRBJ2-7; a possible D gene is TRBD1 (6 bases). The CDR3 has 15 residues. Germline loops: CDR1 MNHNS, CDR2 SASEGT. V was cut by 1 base and J by 7 bases, with 17 bases left in between. The CDR3 protein is CASSEGFRDQGEQYF. For the CDR3, the DNA is TGTGCCAGCAGTGAAGGATTCCGGGACCAGGGGGAGCAGTACTTC.

V usage is TRBV11-2 and J usage is TRBJ2-1; TRBD1 matches 9 bases. Losses at the gene ends were 5 bases for V and 7 bases for J; bases not matched to a gene: 3. Germline V gene sequence: CDR1 SGHAT, CDR2 FQNNGV. The CDR3 has 13 residues. Written as DNA, the CDR3 is TGTGCCAGCAGCCGGGACAGGGAAAATGAGCAGTTCTTC. Translation: CASSRDRENEQFF. The entire variable domain, with the rest obtained from reference TRBV11-2 and TRBJ2-1, is as follows: EAGVAQSPRYKIIEKRQSVAFWCNPISGHATLYWYQQILGQGPKLLIQFQNNGVVDDSQLPKDRFSAERLKGVDSTLKIQPAKLEDSAVYLCASSRDRENEQFFGPGTRLTVL.

This rearrangement joins TRBV2 to TRBJ2-7; TRBD2 matches at 8 bases. Germline CDR1 is SNHLY and CDR2 is FYNNEI. V shed 0 bases, J shed 1 base, and the junction held 8 bases outside the gene matches. CDR3 size: 17 residues. CDR3 loop: CASSEAPVAGLSYEQYF. In nucleotides, the CDR3 is TGTGCCAGCAGTGAAGCGCCGGTAGCGGGGTTATCCTACGAGCAGTACTTC.

CDR3 coding DNA: TGTGCCAGCATTCCACGACCCGGGACAGGCGATCTTTCTTCCGAGCAGTACTTC. Translated: CASIPRPGTGDLSSEQYF. The V call is TRBV27, the J call TRBJ2-7; 8 bases fit TRBD1. Germline V gene data show CDR1 as MNHEY and CDR2 as SMNVEV (reference sequence). The V segment lost 7 bases and the J segment 6 bases; nucleotides outside the gene matches: 23. The CDR3 consists of 18 residues.

This chain connects TRBV6-6 to TRBJ2-2; maybe TRBD1 (5 bases). CDR1 MNHNY and CDR2 SVGAGI come from the germline V gene (reference sequence). CDR3 length equals 16 residues. Trimming stripped 10 bases from V and 4 bases from J, with 22 bases between. CDR3 protein: CATQLLQGSGTGELFF. DNA for the CDR3: TGTGCCACCCAGTTACTCCAGGGTTCCGGCACCGGGGAGCTGTTTTTT.

A few counts support this clone. The gene calls are TRBV29-1 and TRBJ2-1; 7 bases match TRBD1. Germline V lookup: CDR1 SQVTM, CDR2 ANQGSEA. The CDR3 loop spans 14 amino acids. J gave up 2 bases and V 4 bases, and 5 bases lay outside the gene matches. CDR3 loop: CSVGQGLAYNEQFF. The CDR3 DNA follows: TGCAGCGTTGGACAGGGCCTAGCCTACAATGAGCAGTTCTTC.

The chain carries TRBV19 and TRBJ1-2; a weak D match, TRBD1 (6 bases). V lost 5 bases, J lost 7 bases, and 14 bases lay in between. Germline assignment: CDR1 LNHDA and CDR2 SQIVND (reference sequence). The CDR3 length is 13 residues. The DNA for the CDR3 is TGTGCCAGTAGTCCAGACAGGTATACTGGCTACACCTTC. Protein: CASSPDRYTGYTF.

The chain joins TRBV11-1 to TRBJ2-2; D is perhaps TRBD1 (6 bases). Germline V gives CDR1 SGHAT, CDR2 FQDESV (reference sequence). This CDR3 region has 16 residues. The germline V and J ends were trimmed by 5 bases and 0 bases, with 13 bases remaining between them. The CDR3 DNA reads TGTGCCAGCAGCGTACTCGGACAGACGAACACCGGGGAGCTGTTTTTT. This gives the protein CASSVLGQTNTGELFF.

This chain connects TRBV6-5 to TRBJ1-1, with TRBD1 identical over 7 bases. The ends lost 6 bases at V and 2 bases at J; junction bases unmatched: 3. This CDR3 is built from 13 residues. Germline-derived CDR1 and CDR2 are MNHEY and SVGAGI. CDR3 region: CASRQGRNTEAFF. The CDR3 nucleotides are TGTGCCAGCAGACAGGGGCGAAACACTGAAGCTTTCTTT.

The rearrangement links TRBV30 to TRBJ1-2, with a tentative D call TRBD1 (5 bases). Per germline, CDR1 GTSNPN and CDR2 SVGIG (reference sequence). Trimming stripped 1 base from V and 8 bases from J, with 23 bases between. This CDR3 spans 16 amino acids. Here the CDR3 DNA reads TGTGCCTGGAGTGACCTCCGGGGGGGTTCAGGGAAGGGCTACACCTTC. Encoded protein: CAWSDLRGGSGKGYTF.

The CDR3 region has the DNA TGTGCCAGCAGCCAGACTAGTGTCACAGATACGCAGTATTTT. It is translated as CASSQTSVTDTQYF. The J gene is TRBJ2-3, the V gene TRBV2, with D perhaps TRBD2 (6 bases). Per germline, CDR1 SNHLY and CDR2 FYNNEI. The V end lost 6 bases, the J end lost 2 bases, and 12 bases lay between the germline ends. The CDR3 length is 14 residues.

The gene calls are TRBV7-9 and TRBJ1-2; 7 positions match TRBD1. With V trimmed by 6 bases and J by 7 bases, 2 bases remained unmatched. This CDR3 is built from 11 residues. Germline V gene sequence: CDR1 SEHNR, CDR2 FQNEAQ (reference sequence). CDR3: CASSGQVGYTF. The CDR3 DNA sequence: TGTGCCAGCAGTGGACAGGTTGGCTACACCTTC.

The V and J genes are TRBV14 and TRBJ2-2; no clear D gene. The V gene lost 2 bases and the J gene lost 4 bases, with 5 bases spanning the gap. The CDR3 runs 13 residues. Per the germline V gene, CDR1 is SGHDN and CDR2 is FVKESK. CDR3 in amino acids: CASSQFITGELFF. The CDR3 DNA follows: TGTGCCAGCAGCCAATTTATCACCGGGGAGCTGTTTTTT.

This sequence joins TRBV18 and TRBJ1-5; no clear D. V was trimmed by 3 bases and J by 8 bases, leaving 11 bases between them. Germline V CDR1 and CDR2: KGHSH, LQKENI. CDR3 length: 13 amino acids. CDR3 region: CASSPKLGEPQHF. CDR3 DNA: TGTGCCAGCTCACCGAAACTGGGAGAGCCCCAGCATTTT.

The gene calls are TRBV19 and TRBJ2-7; 9 nucleotides align to TRBD2. This CDR3 is built from 14 residues. The ends lost 4 bases at V and 2 bases at J; junction bases unmatched: 3. Germline V lookup: CDR1 LNHDA, CDR2 SQIVND (reference sequence). The DNA for the CDR3 is TGTGCCAGTAGTAGGACTAGCGAAACCTACGAGCAGTACTTC. This sequence encodes CASSRTSETYEQYF.

This clone was picked up one time. The V and J genes are TRBV6-6 and TRBJ2-5; 8 bases match TRBD1. V dropped 6 bases and J dropped 7; count of bases not matched to a gene: 7. Germline-derived CDR1 and CDR2 are MNHNY and SVGAGI (reference sequence). There are 13 residues in the CDR3. The CDR3 nucleotides are TGTGCCAGCAGCCTACAGGGGGGTGCGACCCAGTACTTC. Protein: CASSLQGGATQYF.

J is TRBJ2-3 and V is TRBV6-4, with no clear D. Germline CDR1 reads MRHNA; CDR2 reads SNTAGT. Trimming cost V 0 bases and J 4 bases, with 5 bases left between them. This CDR3 is 13 amino acids long. Written as DNA, the CDR3 is TGTGCCAGCAGTGACTCGAGAGCAGATACGCAGTATTTT. Its translation is CASSDSRADTQYF.